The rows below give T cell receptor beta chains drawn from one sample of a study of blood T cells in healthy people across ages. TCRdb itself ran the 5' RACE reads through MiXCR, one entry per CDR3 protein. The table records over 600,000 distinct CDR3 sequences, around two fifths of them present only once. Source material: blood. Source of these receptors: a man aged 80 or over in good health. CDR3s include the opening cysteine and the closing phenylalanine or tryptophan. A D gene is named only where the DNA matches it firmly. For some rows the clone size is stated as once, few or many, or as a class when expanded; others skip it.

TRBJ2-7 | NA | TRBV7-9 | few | CASSLGKYEQYF | TGTGCCAGCAGCTTAGGGAAGTACGAGCAGTACTTC
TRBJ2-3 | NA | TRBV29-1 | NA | CSDGTSNTDTQYF | TGCAGCGACGGGACTTCTAACACAGATACGCAGTATTTT
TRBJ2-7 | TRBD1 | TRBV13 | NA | CASSLGTPRTGAAYEQYF | TGTGCCAGCAGCTTAGGAACCCCGCGGACAGGGGCGGCCTACGAGCAGTACTTC
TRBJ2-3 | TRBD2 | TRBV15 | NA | CATRSGASGVTDTQYF | TGTGCCACCAGATCGGGCGCTAGCGGGGTTACAGATACGCAGTATTTT
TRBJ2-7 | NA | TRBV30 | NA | CAWSVRASEQYF | TGTGCCTGGAGTGTACGAGCTTCCGAGCAGTACTTC
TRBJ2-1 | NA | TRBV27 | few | CASSAHYAGEQFF | TGTGCCAGCAGTGCCCACTACGCAGGGGAGCAGTTCTTC
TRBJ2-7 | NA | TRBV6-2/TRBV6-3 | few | CASSAGTFSYEQYF | TGTGCCAGCAGTGCCGGGACATTCTCCTACGAGCAGTACTTC
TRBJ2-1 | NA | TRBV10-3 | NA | CAIGTGRNEQFF | TGTGCCATCGGCACAGGGAGGAATGAGCAGTTCTTC
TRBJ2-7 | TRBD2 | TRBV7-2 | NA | CASSPPPAGGSYEQYF | TGTGCCAGCAGCCCACCCCCAGCGGGAGGCTCCTACGAGCAGTACTTC
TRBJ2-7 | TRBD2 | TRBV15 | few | CATSRAGLAYEQYF | TGTGCCACCAGCAGAGCGGGACTAGCTTACGAGCAGTACTTC
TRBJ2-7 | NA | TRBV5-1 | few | CASHNPNYEQYF | TGCGCCAGCCATAACCCCAACTACGAGCAGTACTTC
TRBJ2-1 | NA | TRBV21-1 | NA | CASSRSRGLAGKSSYNEQFF | TGTGCCAGCAGCCGGTCACGGGGACTAGCGGGAAAGAGCTCCTACAATGAGCAGTTCTTC
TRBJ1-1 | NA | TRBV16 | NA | CASSQTDPTSGEAFF | TGTGCCAGCAGCCAAACAGATCCCACGTCGGGGGAAGCTTTCTTT
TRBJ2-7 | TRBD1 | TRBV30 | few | CAWSTGGEQYF | TGTGCCTGGAGTACAGGGGGGGAGCAGTACTTC
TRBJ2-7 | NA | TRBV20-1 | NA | CNARDQGSGSSYEQYF | TGCAATGCTAGAGATCAAGGTAGCGGCAGCTCCTACGAGCAGTACTTC
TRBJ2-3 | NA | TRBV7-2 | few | CASSRGSSTDTQYF | TGTGCCAGCAGCCGGGGATCTAGCACAGATACGCAGTATTTT
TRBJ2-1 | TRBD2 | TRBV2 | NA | CATAAGVSQFF | TGTGCCACCGCGGCGGGGGTGAGCCAGTTCTTC
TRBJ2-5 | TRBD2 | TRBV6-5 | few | CASSYRTSGGAIDFETQYF | TGTGCCAGCAGTTACCGGACTAGCGGGGGGGCTATTGACTTTGAGACCCAGTACTTC
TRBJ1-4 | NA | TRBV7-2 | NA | CASSLAPTEKLFF | TGTGCCAGCAGCTTAGCGCCCACTGAAAAACTGTTTTTT
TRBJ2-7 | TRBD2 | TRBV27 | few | CASSWGLAGVRYEQYF | TGTGCCAGCAGTTGGGGACTAGCGGGAGTGCGCTACGAGCAGTACTTC
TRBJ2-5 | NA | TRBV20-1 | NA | CSARTGAPTQYF | TGCAGTGCTAGAACGGGGGCCCCGACCCAGTACTTC
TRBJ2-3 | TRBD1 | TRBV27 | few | CASRRDRVPSTDTQYF | TGTGCCAGCAGGCGGGACAGGGTTCCTAGCACAGATACGCAGTATTTT
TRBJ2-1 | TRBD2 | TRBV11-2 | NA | CASSAGTGGREQFF | TGTGCCAGCAGCGCAGGGACTGGCGGGAGGGAGCAGTTCTTC
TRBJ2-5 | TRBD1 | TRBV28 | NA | CASSPHRGSETQYF | TGTGCCAGCAGCCCACACAGGGGGTCGGAGACCCAGTACTTC
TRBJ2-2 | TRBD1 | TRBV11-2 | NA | CASPQTGANTGELFF | TGTGCCAGCCCCCAGACAGGGGCAAACACCGGGGAGCTGTTTTTT
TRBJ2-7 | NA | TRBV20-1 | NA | CSARVVAVTHEQYF | TGCAGTGCTAGAGTGGTAGCAGTTACCCACGAGCAGTACTTC
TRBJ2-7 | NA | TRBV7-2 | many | CASSLPQGGLGYEQYF | TGTGCCAGCAGCTTACCCCAGGGGGGTTTAGGATACGAGCAGTACTTC
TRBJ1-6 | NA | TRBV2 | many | CASRLGRRNSPLHF | TGTGCCAGCAGGCTGGGACGGAGAAATTCACCCCTCCACTTT
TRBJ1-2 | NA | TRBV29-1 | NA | CSVREDRGYTF | TGCAGCGTCCGGGAGGATCGGGGCTACACCTTC